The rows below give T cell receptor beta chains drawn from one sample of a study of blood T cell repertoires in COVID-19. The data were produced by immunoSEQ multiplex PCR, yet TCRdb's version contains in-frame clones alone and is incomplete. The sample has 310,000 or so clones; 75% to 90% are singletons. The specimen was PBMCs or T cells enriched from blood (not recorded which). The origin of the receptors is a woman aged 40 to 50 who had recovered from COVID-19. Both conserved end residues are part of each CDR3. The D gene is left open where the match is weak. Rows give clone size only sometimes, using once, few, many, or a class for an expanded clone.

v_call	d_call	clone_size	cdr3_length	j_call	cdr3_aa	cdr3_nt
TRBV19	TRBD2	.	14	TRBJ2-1	CASSTLAVVDEQFF	TGTGCCAGTAGTACCCTAGCGGTCGTCGATGAGCAGTTCTTC
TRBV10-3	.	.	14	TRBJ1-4	CAISEQDIGEKLFF	TGTGCCATCAGTGAACAGGATATAGGTGAAAAACTGTTTTTT
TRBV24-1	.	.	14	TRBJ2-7	CATSGNSRNFEQYF	TGTGCCACCAGTGGAAACTCCCGAAACTTCGAGCAGTACTTC
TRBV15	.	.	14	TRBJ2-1	CATSRDRGGYEQFF	TGTGCCACCAGCAGAGATAGGGGGGGATATGAGCAGTTCTTC
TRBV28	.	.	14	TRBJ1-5	CASSLWGANQPQHF	TGTGCCAGCAGTTTATGGGGGGCCAATCAGCCCCAGCATTTT
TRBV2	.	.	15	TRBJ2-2	CASSRDSTNTGELFF	TGTGCCAGCAGTAGGGACTCGACGAACACCGGGGAGCTGTTTTTT
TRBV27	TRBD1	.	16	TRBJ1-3	CASSPGQFISGNTIYF	TGTGCCAGCAGCCCGGGACAGTTCATCTCTGGAAACACCATATATTTT
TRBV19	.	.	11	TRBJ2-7	CASSTRDEQYF	TGTGCCAGTAGTACCCGGGACGAGCAGTACTTC
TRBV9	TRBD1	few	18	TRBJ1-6	CASSVDGGTGGSDSPLHF	TGTGCCAGCAGCGTAGATGGGGGGACAGGGGGCAGTGATTCACCCCTCCACTTT
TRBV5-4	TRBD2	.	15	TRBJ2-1	CASSWDPWGGDEQFF	TGTGCCAGCAGCTGGGACCCCTGGGGGGGGGATGAGCAGTTCTTC
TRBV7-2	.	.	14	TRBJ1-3	CASSFGISGNTIYF	TGTGCCAGCAGCTTCGGGATCTCTGGAAACACCATATATTTT
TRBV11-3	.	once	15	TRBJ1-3	CASSLVGSSGNTIYF	TGTGCCAGCAGCTTAGTTGGGAGCTCTGGAAACACCATATATTTT
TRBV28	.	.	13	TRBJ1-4	CASSPGGNEKLFF	TGTGCCAGCAGTCCGGGTGGTAATGAAAAACTGTTTTTT
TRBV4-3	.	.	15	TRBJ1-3	CASSQDWQSGNTIYF	TGCGCCAGCAGCCAAGATTGGCAATCTGGAAACACCATATATTTT
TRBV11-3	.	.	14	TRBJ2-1	CASSLEGGLNEQFF	TGTGCCAGCAGCTTGGAGGGAGGTTTAAATGAGCAGTTCTTC
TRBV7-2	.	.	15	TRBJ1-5	CASSLGGYSNQPQHF	TGTGCCAGCAGCTTAGGAGGGTATAGCAATCAGCCCCAGCATTTT
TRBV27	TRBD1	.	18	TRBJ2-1	CASSTLTGTEYSYREQFF	TGTGCCAGCAGTACACTTACCGGGACAGAGTATTCCTATCGGGAGCAGTTCTTC
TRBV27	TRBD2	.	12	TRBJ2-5	CASSGMGTRVYF	TGTGCCAGCAGTGGGATGGGGACTAGGGTTTACTTC
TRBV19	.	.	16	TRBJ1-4	CASSVLGGATNEKLFF	TGTGCCAGTAGTGTCCTAGGGGGGGCGACTAATGAAAAACTGTTTTTT
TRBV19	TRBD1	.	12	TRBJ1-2	CASQGGDYGYTF	TGTGCCAGTCAAGGGGGCGACTATGGCTACACCTTC
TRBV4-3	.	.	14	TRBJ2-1	CASSQGRGYNEQFF	TGCGCCAGCAGCCAAGGGCGGGGTTACAATGAGCAGTTCTTC
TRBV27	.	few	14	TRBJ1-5	CASSSAGADQPQHF	TGTGCCAGCAGTTCGGCGGGGGCGGATCAGCCCCAGCATTTT
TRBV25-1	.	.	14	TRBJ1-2	CASSELEGGYGYTF	TGTGCCAGCAGTGAATTGGAGGGCGGCTATGGCTACACCTTC
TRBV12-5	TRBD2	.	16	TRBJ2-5	CASGLRLAGGPETQYF	TGTGCTAGTGGTTTGAGGCTAGCGGGAGGGCCAGAGACCCAGTACTTC
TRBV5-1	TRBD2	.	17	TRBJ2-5	CASSPGASGREQETQYF	TGCGCCAGCAGCCCCGGGGCTAGCGGGAGGGAGCAAGAGACCCAGTACTTC
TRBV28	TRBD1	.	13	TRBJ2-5	CASTRDSQETQYF	TGTGCCAGCACCAGGGACAGCCAAGAGACCCAGTACTTC
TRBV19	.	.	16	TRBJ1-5	CASSETVGYSNQPQHF	TGTGCCAGTAGTGAGACAGTCGGGTATAGCAATCAGCCCCAGCATTTT
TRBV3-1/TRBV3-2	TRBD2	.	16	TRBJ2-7	CASSQGGASGPYEQYF	TGTGCCAGCAGCCAAGGAGGGGCTAGCGGTCCCTACGAGCAGTACTTC
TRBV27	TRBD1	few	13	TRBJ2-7	CASSSDRGHEQYF	TGTGCCAGCAGCTCCGACAGGGGCCACGAGCAGTACTTC
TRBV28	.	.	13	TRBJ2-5	CASSLGGFETQYF	TGTGCCAGCAGTTTGGGGGGATTTGAGACCCAGTACTTC
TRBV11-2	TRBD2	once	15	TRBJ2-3	CASSLGGGGVDTQYF	TGTGCCAGCAGCTTAGGAGGCGGGGGGGTAGATACGCAGTATTTT
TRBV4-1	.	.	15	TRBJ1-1	CASSPNGEGSTEAFF	TGCGCCAGCAGCCCCAATGGCGAGGGATCCACTGAAGCTTTCTTT
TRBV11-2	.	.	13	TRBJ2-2	CASSFSEAGELFF	TGTGCCAGCAGTTTCAGCGAGGCCGGGGAGCTGTTTTTT
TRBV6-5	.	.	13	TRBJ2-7	CASGGGGLNEQYF	TGTGCCAGCGGCGGTGGGGGCTTAAACGAGCAGTACTTC
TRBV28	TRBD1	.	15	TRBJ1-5	CASSFSGQGGQPQHF	TGTGCCAGCAGTTTTTCTGGACAGGGAGGGCAGCCCCAGCATTTT
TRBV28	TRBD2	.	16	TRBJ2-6	CASSRGGTSGANVLTF	TGTGCCAGCAGCCGGGGGGGGACGTCTGGGGCCAACGTCCTGACTTTC
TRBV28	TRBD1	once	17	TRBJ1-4	CASSLGLRQGQGEKLFF	TGTGCCAGCAGTTTAGGCTTGAGACAGGGTCAAGGTGAAAAACTGTTTTTT
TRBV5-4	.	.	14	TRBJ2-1	CASSLGVTYNEQFF	TGTGCCAGCAGCTTAGGAGTTACCTACAATGAGCAGTTCTTC
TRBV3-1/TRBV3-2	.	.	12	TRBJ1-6	CASSPRQADLHF	TGTGCCAGCAGCCCCCGGCAGGCCGATCTCCACTTT
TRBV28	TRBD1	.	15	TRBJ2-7	CASSSPGQDSYEQYF	TGTGCCAGCAGCTCGCCGGGACAGGACTCCTACGAGCAGTACTTC